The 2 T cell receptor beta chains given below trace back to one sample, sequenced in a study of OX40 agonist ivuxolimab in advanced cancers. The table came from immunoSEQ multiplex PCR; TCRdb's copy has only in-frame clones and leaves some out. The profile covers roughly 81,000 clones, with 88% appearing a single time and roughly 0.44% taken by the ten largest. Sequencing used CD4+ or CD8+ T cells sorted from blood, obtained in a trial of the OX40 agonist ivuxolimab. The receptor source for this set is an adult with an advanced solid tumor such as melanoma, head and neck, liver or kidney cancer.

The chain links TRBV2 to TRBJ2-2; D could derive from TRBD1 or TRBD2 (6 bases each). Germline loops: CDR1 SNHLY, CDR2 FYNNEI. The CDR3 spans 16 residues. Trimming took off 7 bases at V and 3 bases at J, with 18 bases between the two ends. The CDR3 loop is CASTTSGARDTGELFF. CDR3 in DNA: TGTGCCAGCACCACCTCGGGGGCGCGGGACACCGGGGAGCTGTTTTTT.

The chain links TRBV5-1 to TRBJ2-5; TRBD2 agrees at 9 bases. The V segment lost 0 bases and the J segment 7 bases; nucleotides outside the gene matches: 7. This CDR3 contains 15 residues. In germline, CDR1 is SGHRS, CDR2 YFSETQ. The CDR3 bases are TGCGCCAGCAGCTTGGGGCTAGCGGGGACCGGGACCCAGTACTTC. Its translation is CASSLGLAGTGTQYF.